These 32 T cell receptor beta chains were all obtained from the same sample, sequenced in a study of cytotoxic CD8 clonotypes in ibrutinib-treated CLL. The data were produced by immunoSEQ multiplex PCR, yet TCRdb's version contains in-frame clones alone and is incomplete. Of 160,000 or so clones in the sample, around nine tenths are singletons; the top ten hold 3% to 3.5%. The sample here was PBMCs, taken at disease progression, from a patient treated with ibrutinib. Receptors originate from a human donor with chronic lymphocytic leukemia.

The V gene is TRBV10-2, the J gene TRBJ1-1, with no clear D. From germline, CDR1 is WSHSY and CDR2 SAAADI. The CDR3 is 13 amino acids. V was trimmed by 6 bases and J by 1 base, leaving 9 bases between them. This chain's CDR3 is CASRDPGNTEAFF. In DNA form, the CDR3 reads TGCGCCAGCAGGGACCCCGGGAACACTGAAGCTTTCTTT.

The CDR3, as DNA: TGTGCCTGGGGGCCCAATCAGCCCCAGCATTTT. Encoded protein: CAWGPNQPQHF. V gene TRBV30 combines with J gene TRBJ1-5, with D unclear. Trimming shortened V by 5 bases and J by 3 bases, and 5 bases separated the two germline ends. CDR3 length: 11 residues. The germline gives CDR1 GTSNPN, CDR2 SVGIG (reference sequence).

CDR3 loop: CASGLWSSTDTQYF. CDR3 in DNA: TGTGCTAGTGGCCTGTGGTCTAGCACAGATACGCAGTATTTT. The chain carries TRBV12-5 and TRBJ2-3; no firm D call. The CDR3 spans 14 residues. The V end was cut by 6 bases, the J end by 0 bases, with 10 bases between. CDR1 LGHNT and CDR2 FRNRAP come from the germline V gene.

In DNA, the CDR3 is TGCGCCAGCAGCCAAGATGTTAGGTATGGCTACACCTTC. It encodes CASSQDVRYGYTF. The chain employs TRBV4-1 and TRBJ1-2; D uncertain. Germline lookup yields CDR1 MGHRA and CDR2 YSYEKL. The V end lost 0 bases, the J end lost 5 bases, and 7 bases lay between the germline ends. This CDR3 spans 13 amino acids.

This chain connects TRBV6-1 to TRBJ2-1, with 8 nucleotides matching TRBD2. CDR3 size: 15 residues. Germline trimming cut 2 bases from V and 4 bases from J; bases unmatched to any gene: 4. Germline lookup yields CDR1 MNHNS and CDR2 SASEGT. The CDR3 loop reads CASSETLAEYNEQFF. Written as DNA, the CDR3 is TGTGCCAGCAGTGAAACACTAGCGGAGTACAATGAGCAGTTCTTC.

The V gene is TRBV29-1, the J gene TRBJ2-1; a weak D match, TRBD2 (5 bases). Trimming shortened V by 7 bases and J by 3 bases, and 13 bases separated the two germline ends. CDR1 and CDR2 from the germline V gene are SQVTM and ANQGSEA. The CDR3 totals 13 residues. The CDR3 sequence: CSADSLFYNEQFF. The CDR3 DNA reads as TGCAGCGCGGACTCCTTGTTCTACAATGAGCAGTTCTTC.

The gene calls are TRBV9 and TRBJ1-1, with a weak D call TRBD1 (6 bases). This CDR3 is built from 15 residues. V was trimmed by 1 base and J by 5 bases, leaving 15 bases between them. Germline CDR1 reads SGDLS; CDR2 reads YYNGEE. Written as DNA, the CDR3 is TGTGCCAGCAGCGTAACCGGAGGGGGTTCGACTGAAGCTTTCTTT. Translating gives CASSVTGGGSTEAFF. The whole variable domain, remainder taken from reference TRBV9 and TRBJ1-1, is DSGVTQTPKHLITATGQRVTLRCSPRSGDLSVYWYQQSLDQGLQFLIQYYNGEERAKGNILERFSAQQFPDLHSELNLSSLELGDSALYFCASSVTGGGSTEAFFGQGTRLTVV.

V and J are TRBV28 and TRBJ2-1; perhaps D is TRBD1 or TRBD2 (5 bases each). The CDR3 covers 14 residues. The germline V and J ends were trimmed by 2 bases and 7 bases, with 12 bases remaining between them. Germline V gene sequence: CDR1 MDHEN, CDR2 SYDVKM. The CDR3 DNA reads as TGTGCCAGCAGTTTAGGGGGTTCAGAGAATGAGCAGTTCTTC. Its protein product is CASSLGGSENEQFF.

V gene TRBV7-2 combines with J gene TRBJ2-5; TRBD2 aligns across 11 bases. In germline, CDR1 is SGHTA, CDR2 FQGNSA. V lost 5 bases and J lost 5; bases outside the gene matches: 10. The CDR3 covers 16 residues. CDR3 protein: CASSPGASGRTETQYF. CDR3 DNA sequence: TGTGCCAGCAGCCCCGGGGCTAGCGGGAGGACGGAGACCCAGTACTTC.

The gene calls are TRBV10-1 and TRBJ2-3; 10 bases align to TRBD2. Germline CDR1 reads WNHNN; CDR2 reads SYGVQD (reference sequence). With V trimmed by 4 bases and J by 3 bases, 4 bases remained unmatched. The CDR3 loop spans 15 amino acids. The CDR3 sequence is CASSGGLAETDTQYF. CDR3 coding DNA: TGCGCCAGCAGTGGCGGACTAGCGGAGACAGATACGCAGTATTTT.

The chain has TRBV28 and TRBJ1-5, with D possibly TRBD1 on 5 matching bases. V was trimmed by 5 bases and J by 5 bases, leaving 13 bases between them. The CDR3 has 14 residues. In germline, CDR1 is MDHEN, CDR2 SYDVKM. CDR3 sequence: CASSPRQGYQPQHF. The CDR3, as DNA: TGTGCCAGCAGTCCCCGGCAGGGCTATCAGCCCCAGCATTTT.

The chain links TRBV19 to TRBJ2-5; possibly TRBD2 for D (5 bases). Germline CDR1 LNHDA, CDR2 SQIVND (reference sequence). V lost 7 bases to trimming and J lost 4 bases, with 16 bases between them. The CDR3 totals 14 residues. Here the CDR3 DNA reads TGTGCCAGTATGGAGAGGGAATCGGGAGAGACCCAGTACTTC. Its translation: CASMERESGETQYF.

The CDR3 DNA reads as TGCGCCAGCAGCCGAAGACTTCAGAATATCATGAACACTGAAGCTTTCTTT. Amino acids: CASSRRLQNIMNTEAFF. V is TRBV5-1 and J is TRBJ1-1; D remains ambiguous. V lost 4 bases and J 0 bases, leaving 19 bases between the germline ends. Germline V gene lookup returns CDR1 SGHRS and CDR2 YFSETQ. This CDR3 region has 17 residues.

This chain joins TRBV19 and TRBJ2-3, with TRBD2 matching 8 bases. With 3 bases clipped from V and 2 bases from J, the junction kept 19 bases outside the gene matches. Per the germline V gene, CDR1 is LNHDA and CDR2 is SQIVND (reference sequence). The CDR3 is made up of 20 amino acids. DNA of the CDR3: TGTGCCAGTAGTATTGAGGTCACTAGCGGAGATACTCTCTACACAGATACGCAGTATTTT. It specifies CASSIEVTSGDTLYTDTQYF.

In this sample, this clone turned up once. This chain links TRBV11-2 with TRBJ1-1; 7 positions match TRBD1. This CDR3 is 15 amino acids long. V was pared by 4 bases and J by 5 bases, with 10 bases of the junction left unmatched. From germline, CDR1 is SGHAT and CDR2 FQNNGV. The CDR3 sequence: CASSWGTVALTEAFF. CDR3 in DNA: TGTGCCAGCAGCTGGGGGACAGTGGCGTTAACTGAAGCTTTCTTT. The full variable domain, rest sourced from reference TRBV11-2 and TRBJ1-1, is EAGVAQSPRYKIIEKRQSVAFWCNPISGHATLYWYQQILGQGPKLLIQFQNNGVVDDSQLPKDRFSAERLKGVDSTLKIQPAKLEDSAVYLCASSWGTVALTEAFFGQGTRLTVV.

The gene calls are TRBV10-1 and TRBJ2-2; D unclear. The CDR3 has 13 amino acids. Deletions cut 6 bases from V and 2 bases from J, with 7 bases between. Per germline, CDR1 WNHNN and CDR2 SYGVQD (reference sequence). CDR3 loop: CASRDANTGELFF. The DNA of the CDR3 is TGCGCCAGCAGAGACGCCAACACCGGGGAGCTGTTTTTT.

This chain connects TRBV5-4 to TRBJ2-3; TRBD2 matches at 12 bases. The CDR3 spans 17 residues. J was trimmed by 0 bases and V by 0 bases; bases with no gene match: 2. Germline-derived CDR1 and CDR2 are SGHNT and YYREEE (reference sequence). DNA of the CDR3: TGTGCCAGCAGCTTGGGTGGACTAGCGGGAAGCACAGATACGCAGTATTTT. Translated: CASSLGGLAGSTDTQYF.

This clone has a handful of counts. The V gene is TRBV2, the J gene TRBJ2-2; a possible D gene is TRBD2 (5 bases). Between the trimmed V and J ends, which lost 7 bases and 6 bases, there was a span of 15 bases. The germline V gene has CDR1 SNHLY and CDR2 FYNNEI. The CDR3 contains 14 residues. This CDR3 is CASISSSRAGELFF. DNA for the CDR3: TGTGCCAGCATCTCTAGCAGCAGAGCCGGGGAGCTGTTTTTT. The variable domain in full, completed from reference TRBV2 and TRBJ2-2, reads EPEVTQTPSHQVTQMGQEVILRCVPISNHLYFYWYRQILGQKVEFLVSFYNNEISEKSEIFDDQFSVERPDGSNFTLKIRSTKLEDSAMYFCASISSSRAGELFFGEGSRLTVL.

The CDR3 DNA reads TGTGCCAGCAGCTTAGACAGGGTGAACGCGGATACGCAGTATTTT. Its protein product is CASSLDRVNADTQYF. V gene TRBV7-8 combines with J gene TRBJ2-3, with a possible D match to TRBD1 (6 bases). Germline assignment: CDR1 SGHVS and CDR2 FQNEAQ. Trimming took 1 base from V and 6 from J, leaving 14 bases between them. This CDR3 is 15 amino acids long.

The rearrangement links TRBV14 to TRBJ2-7, with TRBD2 identical over 8 bases. This CDR3 contains 19 residues. V shed 5 bases and J 5 bases; nucleotides not matched to a gene: 23. Germline values: CDR1 SGHDN, CDR2 FVKESK. Written as DNA, the CDR3 is TGTGCCAGCAGCTCCAGGACGTCATCCCCGGGACTAGGATTTAACGAGCAGTACTTC. This codes for CASSSRTSSPGLGFNEQYF.

For the CDR3, the DNA is TGTGCCAGCAGCCCCTCCGGGACAGGGGGGATAGGTGGCTACACCTTC. This codes for CASSPSGTGGIGGYTF. This rearrangement joins TRBV5-4 to TRBJ1-2; TRBD1 matches 11 bases. Trimming removed 4 bases from V and 7 bases from J; junction bases left unmatched: 12. This CDR3 is built from 16 residues. The V gene's germline CDR1 is SGHNT and CDR2 YYREEE (reference sequence).

The V gene is TRBV7-2, the J gene TRBJ2-7; 9 bases are shared with TRBD1. Germline-derived CDR1 and CDR2 are SGHTA and FQGNSA. The CDR3 is made up of 14 amino acids. The trim removed 4 bases at V and 12 bases at J, leaving 13 bases unmatched. The CDR3 DNA reads as TGTGCCAGCAGCTCGGACAGGGGAAAAGGGCCCCCGTACTTC. Translation: CASSSDRGKGPPYF.

This chain's CDR3 is CASSPRPWGNEQFF. The CDR3, as DNA: TGTGCCAGCTCACCGAGACCCTGGGGAAATGAGCAGTTCTTC. This chain joins TRBV18 and TRBJ2-1; no reliable D call. Germline loops: CDR1 KGHSH, CDR2 LQKENI. The V end was cut by 3 bases, the J end by 7 bases, with 13 bases between. The CDR3 extends over 14 amino acids.

The rearrangement joins TRBV7-2 to TRBJ1-5, with 8 bases fitting TRBD1. Trimming took 5 bases from V and 7 from J; bases not matched to a gene: 7. The germline V gene encodes CDR1 SGHTA and CDR2 FQGNSA. The CDR3 has 14 amino acids. Here the CDR3 reads CASSHGQGGQPQHF. CDR3 sequence (DNA): TGTGCCAGCAGCCACGGACAGGGTGGACAGCCCCAGCATTTT. Full variable domain (rest looked up from reference TRBV7-2 and TRBJ1-5): GAGVSQSPSNKVTEKGKDVELRCDPISGHTALYWYRQSLGQGLEFLIYFQGNSAPDKSGLPSDRFSAERTGGSVSTLTIQRTQQEDSAVYLCASSHGQGGQPQHFGDGTRLSIL.

The chain employs TRBV5-6 and TRBJ1-2; D is possibly TRBD1 (5 bases). The germline V and J ends were trimmed by 7 bases and 4 bases, with 20 bases remaining between them. This CDR3 is 15 amino acids long. CDR1 is SGHDT and CDR2 is YYEEEE in the germline V gene. The CDR3 DNA is TGTGCCAGCCACCTCAGGGTTGGGGTACGCTATGGCTACACCTTC. Translated, it gives CASHLRVGVRYGYTF.

This clone was recorded a few times. This sequence joins TRBV7-6 and TRBJ2-2; the D is unclear. The length of the CDR3 is 17 residues. CDR1 and CDR2 from the germline V gene are SGHVS and FNYEAQ. V was cut by 1 base and J by 1 base, with 13 bases left in between. The CDR3 coding sequence is TGTGCCAGCAGCTTAGTCGGTCCGACGGGGAACACCGGGGAGCTGTTTTTT. It is translated as CASSLVGPTGNTGELFF.

The chain has TRBV30 and TRBJ2-4, with a possible D match to TRBD2 (6 bases). The CDR3 consists of 15 residues. V lost 0 bases and J 9 bases, leaving 18 bases between the germline ends. Germline lookup yields CDR1 GTSNPN and CDR2 SVGIG (reference sequence). This chain's CDR3 is CAWSVGGQPPSIQYF. The DNA of the CDR3 is TGTGCCTGGAGTGTGGGGGGTCAACCGCCATCCATTCAGTACTTC. The whole variable domain, filled in from reference TRBV30 and TRBJ2-4, reads SQTIHQWPATLVQPVGSPLSLECTVEGTSNPNLYWYRQAAGRGLQLLFYSVGIGQISSEVPQNLSASRPQDRQFILSSKKLLLSDSGFYLCAWSVGGQPPSIQYFGAGTRLSVL.

Only one count was recorded for this clone. The chain recombines TRBV21-1 with TRBJ1-2. TRBV21-1 is a listed pseudogene. This CDR3 is 13 amino acids long. CDR3 protein: CAFPTGGGYGYTF. For the CDR3, the DNA is TGTGCCTTCCCAACCGGGGGCGGCTATGGCTACACCTTC.

The chain recombines TRBV19 with TRBJ2-7; D might be TRBD1 (5 bases). Germline CDR1 reads LNHDA; CDR2 reads SQIVND (reference sequence). V dropped 8 bases and J dropped 4 bases, with 9 bases sitting between them. The CDR3 has 11 residues. The DNA for the CDR3 is TGTGCCAGTGGCAGGGCTTACGAGCAGTACTTC. Encoded protein: CASGRAYEQYF.

CDR3 residues: CASSSHYQGYTF. Here the CDR3 DNA reads TGTGCCAGCAGCTCTCATTATCAGGGCTACACCTTC. This chain links TRBV6-5 with TRBJ1-2; D is unresolved. This CDR3 has 12 residues. CDR1 and CDR2 from the germline V gene are MNHEY and SVGAGI. V lost 6 bases, J lost 8 bases, and 13 bases lay in between.

The chain employs TRBV7-9 and TRBJ1-2, with D maybe TRBD1 (5 bases). Looked up from germline, CDR1 is SEHNR and CDR2 is FQNEAQ (reference sequence). The CDR3 loop spans 14 amino acids. Deletions cut 4 bases from V and 0 bases from J, with 9 bases between. The CDR3, as DNA: TGTGCCAGCAGCTCGGGACCACCTAACTATGGCTACACCTTC. Residues: CASSSGPPNYGYTF.

This chain connects TRBV27 to TRBJ2-1; 10 nucleotides agree with TRBD2. Unmatched junction bases numbered 23, after V lost 5 bases and J lost 10 bases. There are 19 residues in the CDR3. Per the germline V gene, CDR1 is MNHEY and CDR2 is SMNVEV (reference sequence). CDR3 loop: CASSLGLAKTYYSIREQFF. The CDR3 bases are TGTGCCAGCAGTCTGGGACTAGCGAAAACATATTATTCTATCCGGGAGCAGTTCTTC.